These T cell receptor beta chains were read from a single sample in a study of OX40 agonist ivuxolimab in advanced cancers. Data came from immunoSEQ multiplex PCR; TCRdb stores just in-frame clones and leaves some out. The table has about 77,000 clones, 85% to 90% seen once. The sample in question was CD4+ or CD8+ T cells sorted from blood, obtained in a trial of the OX40 agonist ivuxolimab. The receptors were sampled from an adult with an advanced solid tumor such as melanoma, head and neck, liver or kidney cancer. The CDR3 runs from the conserved cysteine through the conserved F or W. The order of the fields is D gene, J gene, V gene, CDR3 protein, CDR3 DNA. D genes are given only for firm matches.

d_call: .; j_call: TRBJ1-1; v_call: TRBV5-8; cdr3_aa: CASSSGLMNTEAFF; cdr3_nt: TGTGCCAGCAGCTCGGGACTTATGAACACTGAAGCTTTCTTT
d_call: .; j_call: TRBJ2-7; v_call: TRBV4-2; cdr3_aa: CASSQDSWREQYF; cdr3_nt: TGTGCCAGCAGCCAAGATAGTTGGCGCGAGCAGTACTTC
d_call: TRBD1; j_call: TRBJ2-2; v_call: TRBV11-2; cdr3_aa: CASSRDRVGGELFF; cdr3_nt: TGTGCCAGCAGTCGGGACAGGGTTGGCGGGGAGCTGTTTTTT
d_call: TRBD2; j_call: TRBJ2-3; v_call: TRBV11-2; cdr3_aa: CASSSLRQGGGRGTDTQYF; cdr3_nt: TGTGCCAGCAGCTCTCTCCGACAGGGAGGCGGGAGGGGCACAGATACGCAGTATTTT
d_call: TRBD2; j_call: TRBJ2-5; v_call: TRBV10-3; cdr3_aa: CAIGQGGLAGTPVETQYF; cdr3_nt: TGTGCCATAGGACAGGGGGGACTAGCGGGTACCCCTGTTGAGACCCAGTACTTC
d_call: TRBD2; j_call: TRBJ2-3; v_call: TRBV5-1; cdr3_aa: CASSLGLAGFTDTQYF; cdr3_nt: TGCGCCAGCAGCCTGGGACTAGCGGGGTTCACAGATACGCAGTATTTT
d_call: TRBD2; j_call: TRBJ2-3; v_call: TRBV29-1; cdr3_aa: CSVGPSGGSDTQYF; cdr3_nt: TGCAGCGTTGGGCCTAGCGGGGGTTCAGATACGCAGTATTTT
d_call: .; j_call: TRBJ1-5; v_call: TRBV27; cdr3_aa: CASSLFGVVGGSNQPQHF; cdr3_nt: TGTGCCAGCAGTTTATTTGGTGTGGTCGGGGGGAGCAATCAGCCCCAGCATTTT
d_call: .; j_call: TRBJ2-1; v_call: TRBV5-1; cdr3_aa: CASSPMGGANNEQFF; cdr3_nt: TGCGCCAGCAGCCCCATGGGGGGGGCTAACAATGAGCAGTTCTTC
d_call: TRBD1; j_call: TRBJ2-7; v_call: TRBV6-1; cdr3_aa: CASSVGQGVPSYEQYF; cdr3_nt: TGTGCCAGCAGTGTGGGACAGGGGGTTCCCTCCTACGAGCAGTACTTC